This record concerns one TCR beta chain sequence. What it recognizes is unknown. This sample stems from a study of CD8 T cells in ankylosing spondylitis. The CDR3 consists of 15 residues. Germline values: CDR1 SGHVS, CDR2 FQNEAQ. Trimming removed 1 base at V and 4 bases at J, with 11 bases between. Using quantitative 5'-RACE with molecular barcodes, the authors made TCR beta libraries. Each CDR3 protein gets one entry after TCRdb re-called the 5' RACE reads with MiXCR. The sample shows 130,000 or so distinct CDR3 sequences, over 6.5% of them seen only once. Broader study findings: The study looked at matched synovial fluid samples from ankylosing spondylitis patients. Disease-linked clones were reported to be significantly enriched there. Disease-linked clones proved CD8+ and comparatively uncommon in peripheral blood.

The chain uses TRBV7-8 and TRBJ2-4; D is uncertain. The sample consisted of blood, either unsorted or a sorted T cell fraction (not recorded which). This receptor was taken from a male donor with ankylosing spondylitis or in good health (not recorded which). CDR3: CASSLGVGKKNIQYF. CDR3 DNA sequence: TGTGCCAGCAGCTTAGGGGTAGGGAAAAAAAACATTCAGTACTTC.